The clone carrying this TCR beta chain was counted a single time. The antigen remains undetermined. A single base separates this from a much larger clone, so it may be a read error. It is unclear where the CDR3 begins or ends on the DNA, so no DNA is shown, and the CDR3 is as TCRdb lists it. The CDR3 has 14 residues if both end residues are counted. Aged 18 to 65, hyperthyroidism patients had new diagnoses of under 2 months' duration. Someone took the PBMCs out of less than 11 ml of fresh peripheral blood. This sample is drawn from a study of Graves' ophthalmopathy and Graves' hyperthyroidism. For the study at large: Peripheral blood samples were taken at initial diagnosis, before any treatment. General observations from the study: A model built from 13 signatures distinguished ophthalmopathy from stable hyperthyroidism with roughly 85% sensitivity and around 78% specificity.

From RNA, the CDR3 regions of TCR beta chains were amplified and sequenced. The library came from an HTBI-primed first-round RT-PCR and a second-round multiplex PCR. TCRdb called the multiplex PCR reads again in MiXCR, with one record for every CDR3 protein. Of 300,000 to 400,000 distinct CDR3 sequences in the sample, 15% to 20% were seen once. The sequenced sample consisted of peripheral blood. The sequence derives from an adult woman with stable Graves' hyperthyroidism. J is TRBJ2-2 and V is TRBV12-3 or TRBV12-4; the DNA was not compared with TRBD1, the D call given in the table. This CDR3 is CASSFARGTGELCF.